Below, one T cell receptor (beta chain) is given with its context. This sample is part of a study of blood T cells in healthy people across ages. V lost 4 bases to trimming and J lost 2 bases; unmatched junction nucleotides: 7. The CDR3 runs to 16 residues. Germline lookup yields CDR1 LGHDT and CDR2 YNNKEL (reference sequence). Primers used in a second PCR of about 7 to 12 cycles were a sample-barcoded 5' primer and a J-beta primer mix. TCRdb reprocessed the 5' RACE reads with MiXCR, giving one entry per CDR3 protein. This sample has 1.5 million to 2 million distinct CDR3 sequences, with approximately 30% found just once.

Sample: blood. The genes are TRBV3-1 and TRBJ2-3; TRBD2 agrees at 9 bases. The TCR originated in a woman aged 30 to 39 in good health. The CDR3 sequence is CASSRLAETFTDTQYF. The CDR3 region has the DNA TGTGCCAGCAGCCGACTAGCGGAGACATTCACAGATACGCAGTATTTT.